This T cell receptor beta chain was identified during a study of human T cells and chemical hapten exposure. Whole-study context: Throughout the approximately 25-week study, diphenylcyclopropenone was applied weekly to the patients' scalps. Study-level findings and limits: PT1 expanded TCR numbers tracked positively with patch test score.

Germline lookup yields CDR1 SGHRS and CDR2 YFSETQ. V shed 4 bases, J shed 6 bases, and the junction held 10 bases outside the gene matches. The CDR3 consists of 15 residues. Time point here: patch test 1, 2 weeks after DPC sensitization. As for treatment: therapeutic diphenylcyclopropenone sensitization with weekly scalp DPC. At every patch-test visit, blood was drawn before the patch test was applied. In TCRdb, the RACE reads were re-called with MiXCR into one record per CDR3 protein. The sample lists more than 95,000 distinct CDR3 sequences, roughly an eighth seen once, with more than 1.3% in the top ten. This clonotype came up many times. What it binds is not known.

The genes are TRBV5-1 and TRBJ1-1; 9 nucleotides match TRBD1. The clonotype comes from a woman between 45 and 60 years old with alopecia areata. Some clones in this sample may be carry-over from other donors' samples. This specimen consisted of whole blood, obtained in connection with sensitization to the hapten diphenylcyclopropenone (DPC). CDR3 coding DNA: TGCGCCAGCAGCCCCGGGACAGGGAAATTGGCTGAAGCTTTCTTT. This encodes CASSPGTGKLAEAFF. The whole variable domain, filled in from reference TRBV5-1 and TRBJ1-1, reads KAGVTQTPRYLIKTRGQQVTLSCSPISGHRSVSWYQQTPGQGLQFLFEYFSETQRNKGNFPGRFSGRQFSNSRSEMNVSTLELGDSALYLCASSPGTGKLAEAFFGQGTRLTVV.